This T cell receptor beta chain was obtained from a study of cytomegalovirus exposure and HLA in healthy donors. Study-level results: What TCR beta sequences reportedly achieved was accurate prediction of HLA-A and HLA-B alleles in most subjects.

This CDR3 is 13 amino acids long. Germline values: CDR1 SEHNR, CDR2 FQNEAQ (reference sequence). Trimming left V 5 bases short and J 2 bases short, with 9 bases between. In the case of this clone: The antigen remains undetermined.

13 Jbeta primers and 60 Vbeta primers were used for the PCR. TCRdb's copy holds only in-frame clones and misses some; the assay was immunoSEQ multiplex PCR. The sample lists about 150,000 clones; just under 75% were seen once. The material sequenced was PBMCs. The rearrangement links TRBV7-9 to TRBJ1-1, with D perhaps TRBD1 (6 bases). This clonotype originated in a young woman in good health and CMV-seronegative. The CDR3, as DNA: TGTGCCAGCAGCCGGACAGCCAACACTGAAGCTTTCTTT. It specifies CASSRTANTEAFF.